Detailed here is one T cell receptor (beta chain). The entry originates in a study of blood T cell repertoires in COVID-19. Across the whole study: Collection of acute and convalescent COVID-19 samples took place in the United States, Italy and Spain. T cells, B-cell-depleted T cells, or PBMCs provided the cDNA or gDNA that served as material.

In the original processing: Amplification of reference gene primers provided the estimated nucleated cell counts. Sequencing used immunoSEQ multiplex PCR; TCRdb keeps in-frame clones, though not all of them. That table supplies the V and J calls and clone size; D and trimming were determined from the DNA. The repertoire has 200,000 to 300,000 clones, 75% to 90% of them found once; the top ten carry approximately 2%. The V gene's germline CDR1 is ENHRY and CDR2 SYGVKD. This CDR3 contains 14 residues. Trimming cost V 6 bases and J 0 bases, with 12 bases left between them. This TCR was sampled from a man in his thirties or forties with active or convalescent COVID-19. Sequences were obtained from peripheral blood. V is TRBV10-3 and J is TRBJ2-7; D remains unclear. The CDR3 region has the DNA TGTGCCATCAGATTAACGGAGAACTCCTACGAGCAGTACTTC. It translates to CAIRLTENSYEQYF.